Presented here are 8 T cell receptor beta chains from one specimen sequenced in a study of monozygotic twins with cystic fibrosis. Assay: immunoSEQ multiplex PCR; the TCRdb copy retains only in-frame clones and omits some. Seen here are just over 14,000 clones, 85% observed once, and the top ten hold 1% to 1.2%. The sequenced material came from blood. The origin of the receptors is a boy aged 10-17 years with cystic fibrosis.

The rearrangement joins TRBV7-8 to TRBJ2-5; D remains ambiguous. There are 15 residues in the CDR3. Trimming left V 5 bases short and J 5 bases short, with 18 bases between. Germline CDR1 is SGHVS and CDR2 is FQNEAQ. The chain's CDR3 is CASSQLASFMETQYF. CDR3 nucleotides: TGTGCCAGCAGCCAATTAGCCTCTTTTATGGAGACCCAGTACTTC.

V and J are TRBV5-1 and TRBJ1-3; no clear D gene. Trimming left V 3 bases short and J 1 base short, with 11 bases between. Germline V gene lookup returns CDR1 SGHRS and CDR2 YFSETQ. This CDR3 has 15 residues. The CDR3 sequence: CASSSGSPSGNTIYF. The CDR3 DNA sequence: TGCGCCAGCAGCTCCGGGAGTCCTTCTGGAAACACCATATATTTT.

The rearrangement links TRBV19 to TRBJ1-5; 7 bases agree with TRBD1. This CDR3 region has 15 residues. J lost 5 bases, V lost 5 bases, and 9 bases had no gene match. Germline V gene sequence: CDR1 LNHDA, CDR2 SQIVND (reference sequence). The CDR3 region is CASSPSGTDHQPQHF. In nucleotides, the CDR3 is TGTGCCAGTAGTCCCAGCGGGACAGATCATCAGCCCCAGCATTTT.

V gene TRBV7-9 combines with J gene TRBJ2-7; D unresolved. Germline CDR1 reads SEHNR; CDR2 reads FQNEAQ (reference sequence). Trimming took 3 bases from V and 1 from J, leaving 13 bases between them. This CDR3 has 15 residues. CDR3 sequence: CASSFERLSSYEQYF. For the CDR3, the DNA is TGTGCCAGCAGCTTCGAAAGACTGTCTTCCTACGAGCAGTACTTC.

V and J are TRBV30 and TRBJ2-7, with 9 nucleotides matching TRBD1. The trim removed 0 bases at V and 6 bases at J, leaving 6 bases unmatched. The germline gives CDR1 GTSNPN, CDR2 SVGIG (reference sequence). The CDR3 loop spans 14 amino acids. CDR3 in amino acids: CAWSVLGTGLEQYF. DNA of the CDR3: TGTGCCTGGAGTGTACTGGGGACAGGGCTCGAGCAGTACTTC.

The chain employs TRBV5-1 and TRBJ2-7, with D possibly TRBD1 on 6 matching bases. V lost 0 bases and J 2 bases, leaving 21 bases between the germline ends. CDR1 and CDR2 (germline): SGHRS, YFSETQ. The CDR3 contains 18 residues. DNA for the CDR3: TGCGCCAGCAGCTTGGGCGGACAGATAAGCGTCATAACCTACGAGCAGTACTTC. Its protein is CASSLGGQISVITYEQYF.

The rearrangement links TRBV30 to TRBJ1-2; D remains unclear. CDR1 and CDR2 from the germline V gene are GTSNPN and SVGIG (reference sequence). V was cut by 2 bases and J by 3 bases, with 10 bases left in between. The CDR3 sequence is 13 residues long. CDR3 DNA sequence: TGTGCCTGGAGTAGGCCGGACTACTATGGCTACACCTTC. Translating gives CAWSRPDYYGYTF. Complete variable domain (other parts from reference TRBV30 and TRBJ1-2): SQTIHQWPATLVQPVGSPLSLECTVEGTSNPNLYWYRQAAGRGLQLLFYSVGIGQISSEVPQNLSASRPQDRQFILSSKKLLLSDSGFYLCAWSRPDYYGYTFGSGTRLTVV.

The rearrangement joins TRBV7-2 to TRBJ1-3; D remains unclear. This CDR3 region has 16 residues. Per the germline V gene, CDR1 is SGHTA and CDR2 is FQGNSA. V dropped 1 base and J dropped 0 bases, with 10 bases sitting between them. DNA for the CDR3: TGTGCCAGCAGCTTAGAGATGGGGAGCTCTGGAAACACCATATATTTT. It yields the protein CASSLEMGSSGNTIYF.